Below, 2 T cell receptor beta chains from the same sample are listed, as sequenced in a study of blood T cell repertoires in COVID-19. Here immunoSEQ multiplex PCR was the method, and the copy in TCRdb shows in-frame clones only, minus some. The sample contains about 330,000 clones, over 75% of which appear only once. Specimen: peripheral blood. The receptors were sampled from a woman aged 50 to 60 with active or convalescent COVID-19.

The chain has TRBV10-1 and TRBJ2-7; 7 bases map to TRBD1. CDR3 size: 15 residues. CDR1 is WNHNN and CDR2 is SYGVQD in the germline V gene (reference sequence). V lost 6 bases and J lost 0; bases outside the gene matches: 8. Here the CDR3 reads CASSVTGKSSYEQYF. The CDR3 bases are TGCGCCAGCAGCGTGACAGGGAAGAGCTCCTACGAGCAGTACTTC.

The CDR3, as DNA: TGTGCCACCAGCAGGGGGACAGGCTCCTACGAGCAGTACTTC. As protein: CATSRGTGSYEQYF. V gene TRBV15 combines with J gene TRBJ2-7, with 8 bases that match TRBD1. CDR3 length equals 14 residues. CDR1 is LNHNV and CDR2 is YYDKDF in the germline V gene (reference sequence). The J segment lost 0 bases and the V segment lost 3 bases, leaving 1 base of the junction unmatched.